There are a few counts of the clone carrying this T cell receptor (beta chain). No antigen is known for it. This sample is part of a study of human T cells and chemical hapten exposure. Findings and caveats of the study: Expanded TCRs formed significantly more large CDR3 similarity clusters than controls. Alopecia in all donors means immunity may differ from healthy individuals.

The time point here: patch test 1, 2 weeks after DPC sensitization. Specified treatment: therapeutic diphenylcyclopropenone sensitization with weekly scalp DPC. It was from unfractionated whole blood that total RNA was extracted. Between the trimmed V and J ends, which lost 3 bases and 0 bases, there was a span of 10 bases. Germline CDR1 is SGHRS and CDR2 is YFSETQ. The CDR3 extends over 14 amino acids. TCRdb used MiXCR to reprocess the RACE reads, holding one entry per CDR3 protein. The sample holds 150,000 to 200,000 distinct CDR3 sequences, approximately 20% seen once. The specimen comprised whole blood, sampled in connection with sensitization to the hapten diphenylcyclopropenone (DPC). The chain recombines TRBV5-1 with TRBJ2-7; D possibly corresponds to TRBD2 (5 bases). This TCR was recovered from a woman between 50 and 59 years old with alopecia areata. Some clones in this sample may be carry-over from other donors' samples. For the CDR3, the DNA is TGCGCCAGCAGCTCTACGGGGTCCTCCTACGAGCAGTACTTC. Protein product: CASSSTGSSYEQYF. The variable domain in full, completed from reference TRBV5-1 and TRBJ2-7, reads KAGVTQTPRYLIKTRGQQVTLSCSPISGHRSVSWYQQTPGQGLQFLFEYFSETQRNKGNFPGRFSGRQFSNSRSEMNVSTLELGDSALYLCASSSTGSSYEQYFGPGTRLTVT.